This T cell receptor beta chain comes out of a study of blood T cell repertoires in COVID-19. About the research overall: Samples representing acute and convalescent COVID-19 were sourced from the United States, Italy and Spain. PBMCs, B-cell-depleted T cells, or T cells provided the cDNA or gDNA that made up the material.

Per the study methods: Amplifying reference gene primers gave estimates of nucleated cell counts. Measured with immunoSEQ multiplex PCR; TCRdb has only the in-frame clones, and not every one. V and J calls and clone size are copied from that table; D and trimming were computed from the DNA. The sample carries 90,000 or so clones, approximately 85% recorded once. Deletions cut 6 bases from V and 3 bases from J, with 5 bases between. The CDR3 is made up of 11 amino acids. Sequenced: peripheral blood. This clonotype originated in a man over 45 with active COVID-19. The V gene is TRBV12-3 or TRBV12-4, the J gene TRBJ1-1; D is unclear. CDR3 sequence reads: CASSLYTEAFF. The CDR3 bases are TGTGCCAGCAGCCTCTACACTGAAGCTTTCTTT.